This TCR beta chain was sequenced for a study of shared clonotypes between healthy human individuals. Study-level findings and limits: Four donors shared around 5.2% of their naive CD4 clonotypes. A generally larger estimated richness was seen in naive subsets than in memory subsets. Lower generation probabilities were found for non-shared clonotypes than for those shared by all four donors.

Execution of the assay was at deep level. The method was immunoSEQ multiplex PCR; TCRdb's version includes in-frame clones alone and lacks a portion of them. The sample includes 760,000 or so clones, 96% of them seen just once. As for this clone: Its specificity is not known.

The germline V and J ends were trimmed by 5 bases and 8 bases, with 13 bases remaining between them. Germline CDR1 is MNHEY and CDR2 is SVGAGI. The length of the CDR3 is 13 residues. Cells designated naive CD8 were CD45RO-negative and were positively selected for CCR7, with terminally differentiated effector memory CD45RA+ cells excluded. The rearrangement links TRBV6-5 to TRBJ2-1, with D maybe TRBD1 (6 bases). The sequenced sample was naive CD8+ T cells sorted from blood. This TCR derives from a man aged 25-40 years in good health. The CDR3 nucleotides are TGTGCCAGCAGTCCGGACAGAATCGATGAGCAGTTCTTC. As protein: CASSPDRIDEQFF.